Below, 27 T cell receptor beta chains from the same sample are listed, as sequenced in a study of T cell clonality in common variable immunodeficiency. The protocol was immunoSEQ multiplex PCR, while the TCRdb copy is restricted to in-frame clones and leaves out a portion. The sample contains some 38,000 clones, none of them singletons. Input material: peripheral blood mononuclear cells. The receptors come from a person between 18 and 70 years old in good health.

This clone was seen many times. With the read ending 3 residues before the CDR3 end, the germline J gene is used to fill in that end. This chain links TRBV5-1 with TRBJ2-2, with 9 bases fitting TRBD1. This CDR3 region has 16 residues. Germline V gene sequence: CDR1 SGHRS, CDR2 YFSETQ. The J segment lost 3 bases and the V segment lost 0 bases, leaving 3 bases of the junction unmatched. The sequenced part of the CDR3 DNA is TGCGCCAGCAGCTTGGGTGGACAGGGGTACACCGGGGAG. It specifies CASSLGGQGYTGE. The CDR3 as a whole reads CASSLGGQGYTGELFF.

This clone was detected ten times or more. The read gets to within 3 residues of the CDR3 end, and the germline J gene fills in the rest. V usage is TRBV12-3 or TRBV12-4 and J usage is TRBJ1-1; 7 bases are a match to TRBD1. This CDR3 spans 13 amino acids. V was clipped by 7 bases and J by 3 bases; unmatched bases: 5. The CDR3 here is CASTFQGDTEAFF. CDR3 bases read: TGTGCCAGCACATTTCAGGGGGACACTGAA.

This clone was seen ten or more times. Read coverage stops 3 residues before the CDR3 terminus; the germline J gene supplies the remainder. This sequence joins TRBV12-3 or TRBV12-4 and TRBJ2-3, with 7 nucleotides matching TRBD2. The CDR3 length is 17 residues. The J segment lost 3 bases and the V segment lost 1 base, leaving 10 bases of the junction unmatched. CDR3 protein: CASSLELWREPTDTQYF. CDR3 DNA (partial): TGTGCCAGCAGTTTAGAATTATGGCGGGAGCCGACAGATACG.

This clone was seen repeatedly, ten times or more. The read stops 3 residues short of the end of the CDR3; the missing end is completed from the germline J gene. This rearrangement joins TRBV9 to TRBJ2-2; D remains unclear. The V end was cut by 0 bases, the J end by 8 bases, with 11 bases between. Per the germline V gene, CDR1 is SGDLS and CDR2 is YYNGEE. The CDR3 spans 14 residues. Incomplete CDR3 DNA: TGTGCCAGCAGCGTAGACAGTCCGATTGGGGAG. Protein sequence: CASSVDSPIGE. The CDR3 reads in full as CASSVDSPIGELFF.

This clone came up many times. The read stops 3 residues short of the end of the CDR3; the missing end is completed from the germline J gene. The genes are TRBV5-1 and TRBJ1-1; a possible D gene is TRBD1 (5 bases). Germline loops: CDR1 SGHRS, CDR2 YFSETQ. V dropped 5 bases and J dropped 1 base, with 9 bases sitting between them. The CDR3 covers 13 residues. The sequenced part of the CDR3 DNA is TGCGCCAGCAGACAAGGGGAGAACACTGAA. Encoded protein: CASRQGENTE. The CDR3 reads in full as CASRQGENTEAFF.

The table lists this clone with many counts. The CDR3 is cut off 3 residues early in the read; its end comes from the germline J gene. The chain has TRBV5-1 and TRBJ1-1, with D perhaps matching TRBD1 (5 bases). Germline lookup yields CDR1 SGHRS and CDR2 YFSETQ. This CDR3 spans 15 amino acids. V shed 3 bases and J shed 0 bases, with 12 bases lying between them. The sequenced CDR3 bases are TGCGCCAGCAGCTCTCTGGGGCTTATGAACACTGAA. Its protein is CASSSLGLMNTE. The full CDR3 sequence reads CASSSLGLMNTEAFF.

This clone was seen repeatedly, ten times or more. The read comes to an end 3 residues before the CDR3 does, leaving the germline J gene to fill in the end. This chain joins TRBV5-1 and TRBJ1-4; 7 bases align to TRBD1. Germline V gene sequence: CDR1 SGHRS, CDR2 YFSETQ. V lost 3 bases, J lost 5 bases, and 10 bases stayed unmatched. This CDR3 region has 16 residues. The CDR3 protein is CASSSTGLGQNEKLFF. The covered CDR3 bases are TGCGCCAGCAGCTCGACAGGGCTTGGCCAGAATGAAAAA.

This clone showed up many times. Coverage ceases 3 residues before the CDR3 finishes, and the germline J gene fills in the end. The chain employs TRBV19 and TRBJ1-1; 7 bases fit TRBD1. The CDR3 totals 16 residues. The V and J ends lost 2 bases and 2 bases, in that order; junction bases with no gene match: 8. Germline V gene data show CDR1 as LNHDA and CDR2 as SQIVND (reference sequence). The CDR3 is CASSINARGSNTEAFF. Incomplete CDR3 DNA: TGTGCCAGTAGTATAAACGCCAGGGGGAGCAACACTGAA.

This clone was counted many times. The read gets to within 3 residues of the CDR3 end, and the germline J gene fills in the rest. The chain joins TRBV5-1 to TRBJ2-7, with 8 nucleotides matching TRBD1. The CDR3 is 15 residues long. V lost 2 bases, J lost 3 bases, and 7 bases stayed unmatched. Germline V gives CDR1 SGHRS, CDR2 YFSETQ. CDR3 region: CASSFTTGGGYEQYF. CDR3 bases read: TGCGCCAGCAGCTTTACTACAGGGGGAGGCTACGAG.

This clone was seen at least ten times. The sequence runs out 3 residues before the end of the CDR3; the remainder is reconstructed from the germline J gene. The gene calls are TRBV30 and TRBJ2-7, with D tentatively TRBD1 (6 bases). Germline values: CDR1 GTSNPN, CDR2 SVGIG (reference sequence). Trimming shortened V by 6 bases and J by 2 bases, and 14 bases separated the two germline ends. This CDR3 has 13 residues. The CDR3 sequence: CACLQGIAYEQYF. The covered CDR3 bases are TGTGCCTGTTTACAGGGAATCGCCTACGAG.

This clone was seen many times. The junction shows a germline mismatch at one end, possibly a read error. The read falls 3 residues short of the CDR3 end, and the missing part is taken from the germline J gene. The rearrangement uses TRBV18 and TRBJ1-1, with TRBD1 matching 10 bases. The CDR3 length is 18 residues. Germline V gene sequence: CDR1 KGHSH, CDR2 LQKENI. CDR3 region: CASSTPRQGQGLATEAFF. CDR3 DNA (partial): TGTGCCAGCTCAACACCAAGACAGGGACAGGGGCTCGCCACTGAA.

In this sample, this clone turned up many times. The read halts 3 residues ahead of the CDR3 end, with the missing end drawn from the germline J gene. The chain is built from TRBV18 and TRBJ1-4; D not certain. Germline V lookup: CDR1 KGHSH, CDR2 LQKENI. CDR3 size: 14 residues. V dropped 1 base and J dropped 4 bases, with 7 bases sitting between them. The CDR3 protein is CASSPQGSNEKLFF. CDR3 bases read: TGTGCCAGCTCACCACAGGGTAGTAATGAAAAA.

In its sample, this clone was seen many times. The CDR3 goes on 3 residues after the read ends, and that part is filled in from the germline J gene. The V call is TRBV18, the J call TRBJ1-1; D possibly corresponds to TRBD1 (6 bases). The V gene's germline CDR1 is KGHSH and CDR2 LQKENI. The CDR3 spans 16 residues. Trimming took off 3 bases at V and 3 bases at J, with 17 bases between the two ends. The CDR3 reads CASSPLVGGVDTEAFF. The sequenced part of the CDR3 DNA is TGTGCCAGCTCACCTCTCGTAGGGGGGGTTGACACTGAA.

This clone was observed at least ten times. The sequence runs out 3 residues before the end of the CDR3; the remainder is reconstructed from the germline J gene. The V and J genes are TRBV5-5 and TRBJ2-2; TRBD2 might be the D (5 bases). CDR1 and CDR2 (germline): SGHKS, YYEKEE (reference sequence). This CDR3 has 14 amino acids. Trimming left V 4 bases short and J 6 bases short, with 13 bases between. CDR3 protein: CASSRLMASGELFF. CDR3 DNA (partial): TGTGCCAGCAGCCGACTAATGGCTTCCGGGGAG.

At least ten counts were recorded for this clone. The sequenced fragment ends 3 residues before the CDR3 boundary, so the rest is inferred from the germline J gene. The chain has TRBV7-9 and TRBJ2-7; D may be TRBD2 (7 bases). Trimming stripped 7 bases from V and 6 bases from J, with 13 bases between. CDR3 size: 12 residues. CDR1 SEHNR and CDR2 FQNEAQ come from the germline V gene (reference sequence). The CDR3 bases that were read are TGTGCCAGCACTGGGGGGGGCCGCGAG. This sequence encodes CASTGGGRE. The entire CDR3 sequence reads CASTGGGREQYF.

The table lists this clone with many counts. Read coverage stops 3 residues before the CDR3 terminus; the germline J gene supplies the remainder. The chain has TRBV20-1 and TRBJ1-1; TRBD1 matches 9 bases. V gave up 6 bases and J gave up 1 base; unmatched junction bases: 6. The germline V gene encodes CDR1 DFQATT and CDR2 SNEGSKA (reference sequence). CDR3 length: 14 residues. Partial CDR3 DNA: TGCAGTGCCGGGGACAGGGTGGGGAACACTGAA. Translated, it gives CSAGDRVGNTE. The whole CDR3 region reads CSAGDRVGNTEAFF.

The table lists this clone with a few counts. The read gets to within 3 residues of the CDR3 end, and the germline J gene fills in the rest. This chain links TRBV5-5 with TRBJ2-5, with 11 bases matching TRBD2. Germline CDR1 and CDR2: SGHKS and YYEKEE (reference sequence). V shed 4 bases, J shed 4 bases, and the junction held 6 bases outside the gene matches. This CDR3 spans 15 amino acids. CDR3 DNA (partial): TGTGCCAGCAGCCTGGCACTAGCGGGAGTAGAGACC. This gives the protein CASSLALAGVET. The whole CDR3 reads CASSLALAGVETQYF.

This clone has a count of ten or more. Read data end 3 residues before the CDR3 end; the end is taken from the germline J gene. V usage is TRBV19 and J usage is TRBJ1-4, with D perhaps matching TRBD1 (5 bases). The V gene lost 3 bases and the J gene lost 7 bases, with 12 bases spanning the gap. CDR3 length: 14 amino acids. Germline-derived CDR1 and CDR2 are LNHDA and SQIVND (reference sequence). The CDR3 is CASSIGGAAEKLFF. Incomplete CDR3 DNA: TGTGCCAGTAGTATTGGAGGGGCGGCTGAAAAA.

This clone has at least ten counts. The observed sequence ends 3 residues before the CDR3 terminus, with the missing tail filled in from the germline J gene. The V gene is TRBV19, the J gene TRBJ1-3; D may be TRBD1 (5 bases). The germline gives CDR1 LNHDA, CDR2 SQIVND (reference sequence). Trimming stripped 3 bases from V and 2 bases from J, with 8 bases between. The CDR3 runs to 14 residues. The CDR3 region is CASSIAGTGNTIYF. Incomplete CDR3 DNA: TGTGCCAGTAGTATTGCAGGGACTGGAAACACC.

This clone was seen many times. The CDR3 DNA, read in part, is TGTGCCAGTAGTCCCCAGCCCACTGAGGGG. Encoded protein: CASSPQPTEG. The whole CDR3 reads CASSPQPTEGAFF. The gene calls are TRBV19 and TRBJ1-1; tentative D call: TRBD1 (5 bases). With the read ending 3 residues before the CDR3 end, the germline J gene is used to fill in that end. The germline V gene has CDR1 LNHDA and CDR2 SQIVND (reference sequence). This CDR3 region has 13 residues.

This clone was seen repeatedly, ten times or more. CDR3 bases read: TGCGCCAGCAGCAAGGACAGGGGAAGGGTAGGTGAA. This encodes CASSKDRGRVGE. The CDR3 reads in full as CASSKDRGRVGEAFF. The chain combines TRBV5-1 with TRBJ1-1, with 9 bases that match TRBD1. With the read ending 3 residues before the CDR3 end, the germline J gene is used to fill in that end. The CDR3 totals 15 residues. Per the germline V gene, CDR1 is SGHRS and CDR2 is YFSETQ. V was clipped by 4 bases and J by 7 bases; unmatched bases: 11.

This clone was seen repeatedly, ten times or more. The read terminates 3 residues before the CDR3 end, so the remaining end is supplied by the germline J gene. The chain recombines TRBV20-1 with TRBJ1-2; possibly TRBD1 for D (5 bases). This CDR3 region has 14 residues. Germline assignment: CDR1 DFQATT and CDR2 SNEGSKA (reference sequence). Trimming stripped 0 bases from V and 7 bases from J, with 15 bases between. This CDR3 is CSARDLGQGGGYTF. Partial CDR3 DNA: TGCAGTGCTAGAGATCTCGGGCAGGGTGGTGGC.

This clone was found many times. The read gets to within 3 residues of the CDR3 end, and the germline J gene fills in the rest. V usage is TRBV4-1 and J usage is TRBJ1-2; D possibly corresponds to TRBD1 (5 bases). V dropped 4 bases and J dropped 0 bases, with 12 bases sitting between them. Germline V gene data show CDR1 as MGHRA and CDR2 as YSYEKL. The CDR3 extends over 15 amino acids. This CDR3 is CASSLNSRANYGYTF. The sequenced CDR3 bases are TGCGCCAGCAGCCTTAATTCCAGGGCTAACTATGGC.

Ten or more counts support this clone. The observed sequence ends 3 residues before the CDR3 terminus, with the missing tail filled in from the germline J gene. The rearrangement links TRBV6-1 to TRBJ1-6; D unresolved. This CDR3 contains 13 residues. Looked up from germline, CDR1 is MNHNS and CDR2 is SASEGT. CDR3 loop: CASSESLLSPLHF. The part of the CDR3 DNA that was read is TGTGCCAGCAGTGAATCCTTACTTTCGCCC.

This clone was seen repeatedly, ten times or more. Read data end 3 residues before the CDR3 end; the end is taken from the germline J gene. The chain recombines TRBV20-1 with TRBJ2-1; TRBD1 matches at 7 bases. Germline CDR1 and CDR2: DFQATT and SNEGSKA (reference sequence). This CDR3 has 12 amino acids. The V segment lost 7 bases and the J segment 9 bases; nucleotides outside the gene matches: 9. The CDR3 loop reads CSVLTGVSEQFF. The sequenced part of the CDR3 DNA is TGCAGTGTTCTCACAGGGGTTAGTGAG.

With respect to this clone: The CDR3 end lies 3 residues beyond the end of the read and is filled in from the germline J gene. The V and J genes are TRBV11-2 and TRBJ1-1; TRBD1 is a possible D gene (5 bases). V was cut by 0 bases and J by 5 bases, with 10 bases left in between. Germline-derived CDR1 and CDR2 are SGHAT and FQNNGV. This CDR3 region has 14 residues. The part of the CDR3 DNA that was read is TGTGCCAGCAGCTTAGATGGGGGGGGAACTGAA. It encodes CASSLDGGGTE. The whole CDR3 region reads CASSLDGGGTEAFF.

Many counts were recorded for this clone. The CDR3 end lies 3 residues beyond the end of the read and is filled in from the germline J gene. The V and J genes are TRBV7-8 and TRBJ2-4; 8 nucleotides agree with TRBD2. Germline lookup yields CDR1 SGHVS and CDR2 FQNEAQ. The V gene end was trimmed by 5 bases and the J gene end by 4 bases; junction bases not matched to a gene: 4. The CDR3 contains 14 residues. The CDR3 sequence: CASSASGWKNIQYF. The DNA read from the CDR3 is TGTGCCAGCAGCGCTAGCGGGTGGAAAAACATT.